These 17 T cell receptor beta chains were sequenced from one sample in a study of shared clonotypes between healthy human individuals. Only in-frame clones appear in the TCRdb table, and some are missing; sequencing was by immunoSEQ multiplex PCR. The sample holds over 1.4 million clones; approximately 97% are singletons and the top ten take approximately 1.2%. Sequencing used naive CD4+ T cells sorted from blood. Subset meaning: CD45RA+ positively selected. Receptors were obtained from a man aged 30 to 39 in good health.

In regard to this clone: Other DNA sequences in the same sample also yield this CDR3. This sequence joins TRBV29-1 and TRBJ1-1; D remains ambiguous. Trimming left V 1 base short and J 0 bases short, with 6 bases between. Germline loops: CDR1 SQVTM, CDR2 ANQGSEA. The CDR3 runs to 13 residues. The CDR3 nucleotides read TGCAGCGTTGAAGGTAGGGTGAACACTGAAGCTTTCTTT. Its translation: CSVEGRVNTEAFF.

A remark on this clone: Sequence at one end of the junction differs from germline and may be a read error. Other DNA sequences from this sample encode an identical CDR3 as well. V usage is TRBV2 and J usage is TRBJ2-7; D unclear. This CDR3 is 11 amino acids long. CDR1 and CDR2 (germline): SNHLY, FYNNEI. The CDR3 reads CASSPIAEQYF. In DNA form, the CDR3 reads TGCGCCAGCTCCCCAATTGCGGAGCAGTACTTC. The full variable domain, completed using reference TRBV2 and TRBJ2-7, is EPEVTQTPSHQVTQMGQEVILRCVPISNHLYFYWYRQILGQKVEFLVSFYNNEISEKSEIFDDQFSVERPDGSNFTLKIRSTKLEDSAMYFCASSPIAEQYFGPGTRLTVT.

The rearrangement links TRBV6-5 to TRBJ1-1; TRBD1 aligns across 7 bases. Losses at the gene ends were 1 base for V and 4 bases for J; bases not matched to a gene: 6. CDR3 length: 15 residues. Germline values: CDR1 MNHEY, CDR2 SVGAGI. CDR3 DNA: TGTGCCAGCAGTTACTACCCGGGACAGAGCACTGAAGCTTTCTTT. Amino acid sequence: CASSYYPGQSTEAFF.

This chain links TRBV5-4 with TRBJ2-2, with D perhaps TRBD2 (5 bases). This CDR3 has 16 residues. V was shortened by 1 base and J by 2 bases, with 12 bases between the two germline ends. Germline-derived CDR1 and CDR2 are SGHNT and YYREEE (reference sequence). The CDR3 sequence: CASSLRRLSNTGELFF. The CDR3 DNA reads as TGTGCCAGCAGCTTGCGTAGACTAAGCAACACCGGGGAGCTGTTTTTT.

A single count supports this clone. Other DNA sequences in this sample translate to the same CDR3. The chain joins TRBV15 to TRBJ1-5; D unresolved. This CDR3 is built from 14 residues. The V gene's germline CDR1 is LNHNV and CDR2 YYDKDF (reference sequence). Trimming cost V 1 base and J 2 bases, with 6 bases left between them. The CDR3 coding sequence is TGTGCCACCAGCAGAGTTGGGGGCAATCAGCCCCAGCATTTT. Its translation: CATSRVGGNQPQHF.

The chain links TRBV30 to TRBJ2-1, with 7 bases lining up with TRBD2. V dropped 0 bases and J dropped 4; count of bases not matched to a gene: 9. In germline, CDR1 is GTSNPN, CDR2 SVGIG (reference sequence). This CDR3 has 16 amino acids. CDR3 sequence: CAWSVRGSGNYNEQFF. The CDR3 bases are TGTGCCTGGAGTGTGAGAGGAAGCGGGAATTACAATGAGCAGTTCTTC.

A remark on this clone: The sample contains more than one DNA sequence encoding this CDR3. The rearrangement joins TRBV29-1 to TRBJ2-1; D gene uncertain. Trimming cost V 1 base and J 1 base, with 5 bases left between them. The CDR3 spans 13 residues. In germline, CDR1 is SQVTM, CDR2 ANQGSEA. The CDR3 coding sequence is TGCAGCGTTGAAGGAAGGTCCTACAATGAGCAGTTCTTC. Translating gives CSVEGRSYNEQFF.

This rearrangement joins TRBV7-2 to TRBJ2-3, with D maybe TRBD2 (5 bases). V shed 2 bases and J shed 2 bases, with 14 bases lying between them. Germline V gene sequence: CDR1 SGHTA, CDR2 FQGNSA. The CDR3 has 16 amino acids. The DNA for the CDR3 is TGTGCCAGCAGCTTAACCCCCCCGGGGATCACAGATACGCAGTATTTT. Translation: CASSLTPPGITDTQYF.

The J gene is TRBJ2-3, the V gene TRBV4-2; perhaps D is TRBD1 or TRBD2 (5 bases each). This CDR3 region has 19 residues. In germline, CDR1 is LGHNA, CDR2 YNFKEQ. Between the trimmed V and J ends, which lost 2 bases and 4 bases, there was a span of 25 bases. The CDR3 nucleotides read TGTGCCAGCAGCCAACCTACCAGGGCGGGTGAAGGAGCAGCAGATACGCAGTATTTT. Translating gives CASSQPTRAGEGAADTQYF.

The rearrangement links TRBV4-3 to TRBJ2-5; perhaps D is TRBD1 or TRBD2 (6 bases each). Germline V gene sequence: CDR1 LGHNA, CDR2 YSLEER. The CDR3 has 14 amino acids. V lost 4 bases and J 5 bases, leaving 14 bases between the germline ends. The CDR3 is CASSPGAGVETQYF. The CDR3 DNA sequence: TGCGCCAGCAGCCCGGGGGCAGGGGTTGAGACCCAGTACTTC.

This sequence joins TRBV5-1 and TRBJ2-7, with D possibly matching TRBD1 (5 bases). Germline CDR1 reads SGHRS; CDR2 reads YFSETQ. V dropped 4 bases and J dropped 7 bases, with 15 bases sitting between them. CDR3 length: 13 residues. In DNA form, the CDR3 reads TGCGCCAGCAGCCCTCAGGGCTTTGGGGAGCAGTACTTC. Encoded protein: CASSPQGFGEQYF.

The chain couples TRBV10-1 to TRBJ2-5, with TRBD2 as a possible D gene (5 bases). The CDR3 spans 14 residues. Germline-derived CDR1 and CDR2 are WNHNN and SYGVQD (reference sequence). V lost 6 bases and J lost 0, with 11 bases in between. This chain's CDR3 is CASSRTRYQETQYF. In DNA, the CDR3 is TGCGCCAGCAGCCGCACTAGATACCAAGAGACCCAGTACTTC.

CDR3 nucleotide sequence: TGTGCCAGCAGCACCTGGACCACAGATACGCAGTATTTT. It encodes CASSTWTTDTQYF. This chain links TRBV5-4 with TRBJ2-3; D is uncertain. The V gene's germline CDR1 is SGHNT and CDR2 YYREEE (reference sequence). The length of the CDR3 is 13 residues. Between the trimmed V and J ends, which lost 4 bases and 2 bases, there was a span of 8 bases.

A remark on this clone: Distinct nucleotide sequences in the sample also encode this CDR3. The V gene is TRBV5-1, the J gene TRBJ2-3, with unresolved D. The CDR3 loop spans 16 amino acids. Trimming shortened V by 0 bases and J by 1 base, and 12 bases separated the two germline ends. CDR1 and CDR2 from the germline V gene are SGHRS and YFSETQ. The CDR3 loop is CASSLGPSGGTDTQYF. CDR3 DNA sequence: TGCGCCAGCAGCTTGGGACCGTCGGGCGGCACAGATACGCAGTATTTT.

About this clone itself: The sample holds other DNA sequences that translate to the same CDR3. This chain joins TRBV10-1 and TRBJ2-2; no clear D gene. Per germline, CDR1 WNHNN and CDR2 SYGVQD (reference sequence). V dropped 0 bases and J dropped 5 bases, with 7 bases sitting between them. The CDR3 consists of 14 residues. As DNA, the CDR3 is TGCGCCAGCAGTGAGTCTGGTGGAACCGGGGAGCTGTTTTTT. It encodes CASSESGGTGELFF.

CDR3 DNA sequence: TGTGCCAGCGGTCCATTGGGCAATCAGCCCCAGCATTTT. Translated: CASGPLGNQPQHF. V usage is TRBV19 and J usage is TRBJ1-5, with no clear D. Germline V CDR1 and CDR2: LNHDA, SQIVND (reference sequence). The V gene lost 9 bases and the J gene lost 2 bases, with 11 bases spanning the gap. The CDR3 spans 13 residues.

This clone was counted a single time. The chain carries TRBV5-1 and TRBJ2-5; 12 nucleotides match TRBD2. CDR3 length: 18 amino acids. The V and J ends lost 6 bases and 2 bases, in that order; junction bases with no gene match: 14. Germline assignment: CDR1 SGHRS and CDR2 YFSETQ. The CDR3, as DNA: TGCGCCAGCATGCGACTAGCGGGAGTCTTTGGGGCTCAAGAGACCCAGTACTTC. This gives the protein CASMRLAGVFGAQETQYF.